The next 16 T cell receptor beta chains were all read from a single sample in a study of technical replicates of blood from a handful of donors. The assay was immunoSEQ multiplex PCR, and TCRdb's table has in-frame clones only and misses some. This table holds approximately 70,000 clones, 91% found once. The sequencing sample was made of PBMCs. All receptors derive from a human donor in good health. Some clones in this sample may be carry-over from other donors' samples.

V is TRBV12-5 and J is TRBJ2-2; the match to TRBD2 covers 8 bases. CDR3 size: 15 residues. The germline V gene has CDR1 LGHNT and CDR2 FRNRAP. J was trimmed by 2 bases and V by 9 bases; bases with no gene match: 8. The CDR3 DNA reads as TGTGCTAGCCGACCCGGGGGGGCTAACACCGGGGAGCTGTTTTTT. Protein product: CASRPGGANTGELFF. The full variable domain, rest sourced from reference TRBV12-5 and TRBJ2-2, is DARVTQTPRHKVTEMGQEVTMRCQPILGHNTVFWYRQTMMQGLELLAYFRNRAPLDDSGMPKDRFSAEMPDATLATLKIQPSEPRDSAVYFCASRPGGANTGELFFGEGSRLTVL.

The V gene is TRBV6-1, the J gene TRBJ1-2; TRBD1 matches at 7 bases. CDR1 and CDR2 from the germline V gene are MNHNS and SASEGT. Trimming removed 6 bases from V and 2 bases from J; junction bases left unmatched: 3. This CDR3 has 13 residues. The CDR3 reads CASSEQGNYGYTF. DNA of the CDR3: TGTGCCAGCAGCGAACAGGGGAACTATGGCTACACCTTC.

The chain combines TRBV9 with TRBJ2-2; TRBD2 matches 9 bases. CDR3 length: 15 residues. J was trimmed by 4 bases and V by 2 bases; bases with no gene match: 3. Germline lookup yields CDR1 SGDLS and CDR2 YYNGEE. This CDR3 reads CASSVETSGTGELFF. In DNA, the CDR3 is TGTGCCAGCAGCGTTGAGACTAGCGGCACCGGGGAGCTGTTTTTT.

This clone was seen only once. The DNA of the CDR3 is TGTGCCAGCAGCTTAGTACTAGCGTCAGGGAATGAGCAGTTCTTC. Protein: CASSLVLASGNEQFF. The V call is TRBV7-9, the J call TRBJ2-1; 7 bases are a match to TRBD2. This CDR3 has 15 amino acids. J gave up 7 bases and V 1 base, and 7 bases lay outside the gene matches. CDR1 is SEHNR and CDR2 is FQNEAQ in the germline V gene (reference sequence).

The chain links TRBV6-4 to TRBJ1-6; 10 bases fit TRBD1. Germline-derived CDR1 and CDR2 are MRHNA and SNTAGT. Trimming cost V 5 bases and J 3 bases; bases outside gene matches: 10. The CDR3 is 18 amino acids. This CDR3 is CASSRRQGAGFYNSPLHF. CDR3 in DNA: TGTGCCAGCAGTAGGCGACAGGGGGCGGGATTCTATAATTCACCCCTCCACTTT.

The chain recombines TRBV7-9 with TRBJ1-2; 7 bases agree with TRBD1. V was clipped by 5 bases and J by 4 bases; unmatched bases: 4. The germline V gene has CDR1 SEHNR and CDR2 FQNEAQ (reference sequence). This CDR3 is 13 amino acids long. DNA of the CDR3: TGTGCCAGCAGCGAACAGGGGAGCTATGGCTACACCTTC. It is translated as CASSEQGSYGYTF.

This rearrangement joins TRBV5-4 to TRBJ1-6; 9 bases line up with TRBD1. V lost 2 bases to trimming and J lost 8 bases; unmatched junction nucleotides: 5. The CDR3 runs to 15 residues. Germline V gene sequence: CDR1 SGHNT, CDR2 YYREEE (reference sequence). CDR3 region: CASSFLQGADSPLHF. CDR3 DNA: TGTGCCAGCAGCTTCTTACAGGGGGCAGATTCACCCCTCCACTTT.

The chain has TRBV19 and TRBJ1-5; D remains ambiguous. Trimming left V 7 bases short and J 7 bases short, with 23 bases between. Germline CDR1 is LNHDA and CDR2 is SQIVND (reference sequence). The length of the CDR3 is 16 residues. The DNA for the CDR3 is TGTGCCAGTACCCCGGAAGGTCGAGGGTTGGACCAGCCCCAGCATTTT. Translating gives CASTPEGRGLDQPQHF.

The chain couples TRBV2 to TRBJ1-2, with 7 bases fitting TRBD1. Germline CDR1 is SNHLY and CDR2 is FYNNEI. The CDR3 consists of 13 residues. Trimming took 6 bases from V and 6 from J; bases not matched to a gene: 7. The CDR3 DNA reads as TGTGCCAGCAGAAGACAGGGCCGGGATGGCTACACCTTC. It specifies CASRRQGRDGYTF. The full variable domain, with the rest looked up from reference TRBV2 and TRBJ1-2, is EPEVTQTPSHQVTQMGQEVILRCVPISNHLYFYWYRQILGQKVEFLVSFYNNEISEKSEIFDDQFSVERPDGSNFTLKIRSTKLEDSAMYFCASRRQGRDGYTFGSGTRLTVV.

This clone has more than one count but fewer than ten. V usage is TRBV4-3 and J usage is TRBJ2-1, with 8 bases that match TRBD2. CDR3 length: 17 amino acids. J lost 0 bases, V lost 0 bases, and 4 bases had no gene match. From germline, CDR1 is LGHNA and CDR2 YSLEER. Here the CDR3 reads CASSQEGTSGSYNEQFF. The CDR3, as DNA: TGCGCCAGCAGCCAAGAAGGTACTAGCGGCTCCTACAATGAGCAGTTCTTC.

This rearrangement joins TRBV27 to TRBJ2-1, with 12 bases matching TRBD2. The CDR3 contains 21 residues. Germline V gives CDR1 MNHEY, CDR2 SMNVEV (reference sequence). With V trimmed by 2 bases and J by 9 bases, 23 bases remained unmatched. CDR3 bases: TGTGCCAGCAGTTTACGCGGTGCGGGGGTTACAAGACTAGCGGGAGATTTTGAGCAGTTCTTC. Translation gives CASSLRGAGVTRLAGDFEQFF.

This sequence joins TRBV30 and TRBJ1-2; 8 bases fit TRBD1. CDR3 length: 13 amino acids. V was pared by 2 bases and J by 8 bases, with 7 bases of the junction left unmatched. Germline lookup yields CDR1 GTSNPN and CDR2 SVGIG (reference sequence). CDR3 in amino acids: CAWSLQGGSGYTF. Here the CDR3 DNA reads TGTGCCTGGAGTCTACAGGGGGGAAGCGGCTACACCTTC. Complete variable domain (other parts from reference TRBV30 and TRBJ1-2): SQTIHQWPATLVQPVGSPLSLECTVEGTSNPNLYWYRQAAGRGLQLLFYSVGIGQISSEVPQNLSASRPQDRQFILSSKKLLLSDSGFYLCAWSLQGGSGYTFGSGTRLTVV.

This chain uses TRBV9 with TRBJ2-1, with a weak D call TRBD1 (6 bases). The CDR3 is made up of 12 amino acids. V was pared by 0 bases and J by 8 bases, with 6 bases between. In germline, CDR1 is SGDLS, CDR2 YYNGEE. The CDR3 DNA reads as TGTGCCAGCAGCGTAGGGACAGATGAGCAGTTCTTC. Translating gives CASSVGTDEQFF.

This sequence joins TRBV29-1 and TRBJ1-2, with TRBD1 matching over 11 bases. This CDR3 has 13 residues. Looked up from germline, CDR1 is SQVTM and CDR2 is ANQGSEA. J was trimmed by 7 bases and V by 7 bases; bases with no gene match: 8. DNA of the CDR3: TGCAGCGGGGCCGGACAGGGGGCTCGTGGCTACACCTTC. Protein: CSGAGQGARGYTF. Complete variable domain (other parts from reference TRBV29-1 and TRBJ1-2): SAVISQKPSRDICQRGTSLTIQCQVDSQVTMMFWYRQQPGQSLTLIATANQGSEATYESGFVIDKFPISRPNLTFSTLTVSNMSPEDSSIYLCSGAGQGARGYTFGSGTRLTVV.

This clone was picked up a small number of times. The V gene is TRBV9, the J gene TRBJ2-1; a weak D match, TRBD2 (7 bases). The germline V gene encodes CDR1 SGDLS and CDR2 YYNGEE. The CDR3 has 15 residues. The V and J ends lost 0 bases and 10 bases respectively, with 17 bases between them. The CDR3 loop is CASSVGGGGYGEQFF. The CDR3 region has the DNA TGTGCCAGCAGCGTAGGAGGCGGGGGCTATGGCGAGCAGTTCTTC.

This rearrangement joins TRBV19 to TRBJ1-6; possible D gene TRBD1, 6 bases. The V gene lost 7 bases and the J gene lost 5 bases, with 15 bases spanning the gap. From germline, CDR1 is LNHDA and CDR2 SQIVND (reference sequence). CDR3 size: 15 residues. The CDR3 bases are TGTGCCAGTAAGACATCCGGGACAAATAATTCACCCCTCCACTTT. This encodes CASKTSGTNNSPLHF.